Listed below are T cell receptor beta chains from one sample, sequenced in a study of T-cell memory formation after mild COVID-19. One entry per CDR3 protein results from TCRdb running MiXCR on the 5' RACE reads. In the table there are 240,000 or so distinct CDR3 sequences, over 9% of which are singletons. The sequenced sample consisted of PBMCs or a T cell subset sorted from them (not recorded which). The receptors here all came from a man between 18 and 29 years old who had mild COVID-19 (a few samples of this study predate the infection). Cell type and time point are not known. Each CDR3 is given with its conserved first and last residue. Clone sizes are given selectively: once, few, many, or a class where the clone is expanded.

v_call: TRBV28; clone_size: NA; j_call: TRBJ1-1; cdr3_aa: CASRGDSEAFF
v_call: TRBV7-9; clone_size: NA; j_call: TRBJ1-5; cdr3_aa: CASSLEGGSQPQHF
v_call: TRBV20-1; clone_size: NA; j_call: TRBJ2-1; cdr3_aa: CSAPTRLAGGRYNEQFF
v_call: TRBV6-5; clone_size: few; j_call: TRBJ1-1; cdr3_aa: CASSYVGTEAFF
v_call: TRBV7-2; clone_size: few; j_call: TRBJ1-3; cdr3_aa: CASSMGEGDTIYF
v_call: TRBV7-2; clone_size: few; j_call: TRBJ2-5; cdr3_aa: CASTPLRLQETQYF
v_call: TRBV7-4; clone_size: NA; j_call: TRBJ1-5; cdr3_aa: CASSLALHSPDNQPQHF
v_call: TRBV2; clone_size: few; j_call: TRBJ2-1; cdr3_aa: CASSEMVVREQFF
v_call: TRBV12-3/TRBV12-4; clone_size: many; j_call: TRBJ2-2; cdr3_aa: CASSPENTGELFF
v_call: TRBV6-2/TRBV6-3; clone_size: few; j_call: TRBJ2-1; cdr3_aa: CASRSRDRGVPRNNEQFF
v_call: TRBV20-1; clone_size: few; j_call: TRBJ2-5; cdr3_aa: CSARRTLQETQYF
v_call: TRBV20-1; clone_size: many; j_call: TRBJ1-2; cdr3_aa: CSAREGAYGYTF
v_call: TRBV20-1; clone_size: many; j_call: TRBJ2-7; cdr3_aa: CSAIDRGVYEQYF
v_call: TRBV7-9; clone_size: NA; j_call: TRBJ1-6; cdr3_aa: CASSIGTGDNSPLNF
v_call: TRBV19; clone_size: NA; j_call: TRBJ1-2; cdr3_aa: CASSREANYGYTF
v_call: TRBV4-2; clone_size: many; j_call: TRBJ2-3; cdr3_aa: CASSHGTSGDTQYF